The entry below gives a single T cell receptor beta chain sequence along with its context. The antigen is not known. CDR3 size: 14 residues. Trimming took 4 bases from V and 2 from J, leaving 11 bases between them. Germline V gene lookup returns CDR1 SNHLY and CDR2 FYNNEI. The record originates from a study of shared clonotypes between healthy human individuals. Turning to the study itself: A donor's plate count was three for CD4 naive and three for CD4 memory; CD8 naive had two and CD8 memory one.

Measured with immunoSEQ multiplex PCR; TCRdb has only the in-frame clones, and not every one. The top ten clones hold under 0.45% of a sample with 2 million to 2.5 million clones, about 92% of them seen once. Study-wide points: Investigators collected only blood, and repertoires in tissues likely differ.

The sequence derives from a man in his late teens or twenties in good health. Some clones in this sample may be carry-over from other donors' samples. Sample: naive CD4+ T cells from PBMCs. Indicated subset: CD45RA+ positively selected. The V call is TRBV2, the J call TRBJ1-1, with D unclear. Here the CDR3 DNA reads TGTGCCAGCAGTGTAAAACCCCCAAACACTGAAGCTTTCTTT. This encodes CASSVKPPNTEAFF.